The rows below give T cell receptor beta chains drawn from one sample of a study of cytomegalovirus exposure and HLA in healthy donors. Produced via immunoSEQ multiplex PCR; TCRdb's table is partial and in-frame only. Of some 130,000 clones listed, just under 80% are singletons. Sequences were obtained from PBMCs. These receptor sequences come from a young man in good health. Each CDR3 is given with its conserved first and last residue. A D gene is named only where the DNA matches it firmly. Only some rows state a clone size, as once, few, many or a class for expanded clones.

>few|TRBV27|-|TRBJ2-7
TGTGCCAGCAGTTGGAGCAGCGACTACGAGCAGTACTTC
CASSWSSDYEQYF
>-|TRBV7-9|-|TRBJ1-1
TGTGCCAGCAGCTTGGAATCCGGGGCTGAAGCTTTCTTT
CASSLESGAEAFF
>once|TRBV9|-|TRBJ2-7
TGTGCCAGCAGCGTAGCTACGAGCTACGAGCAGTACTTC
CASSVATSYEQYF
>-|TRBV7-9|-|TRBJ2-1
TGTTCCGACACTAGTGAGCAGTTCTTC
CSDTSEQFF
>once|TRBV11-2|-|TRBJ2-1
TGTGCCAGCAGCTCCCGAGGCCTGGCGGGCAATGAGCAGTTCTTC
CASSSRGLAGNEQFF
>-|TRBV5-5|-|TRBJ2-7
TGTGCCAGCAGCTTGGTTCCGGCAGGTACCTACGAGCAGTACTTC
CASSLVPAGTYEQYF
>-|TRBV6-5|TRBD1|TRBJ1-1
TGTGCCAGCAGTTACTCGGACAGGGTCCACACTGAAGCTTTCTTT
CASSYSDRVHTEAFF
>-|TRBV30|TRBD1|TRBJ2-2
TGTGCCTGTCCAGGGGGCGCGGGCACCGGGGAGCTGTTTTTT
CACPGGAGTGELFF
>-|TRBV29-1|-|TRBJ2-1
TGCAGCGTTACAATCGGGTCTAATGAGCAGTTCTTC
CSVTIGSNEQFF
>-|TRBV4-1|TRBD2|TRBJ2-7
TGCGCCAGCAGCCCGCGGACTAGCGGGAGGGCCGAAACCTACGAGCAGTACTTC
CASSPRTSGRAETYEQYF
>-|TRBV7-9|-|TRBJ2-5
TGTGCCAGCAGCTTATATCTGAGGCGACAAGAGACCCAGTACTTC
CASSLYLRRQETQYF
>-|TRBV19|-|TRBJ2-2
TGTGCCACCCAATGGGACTTGAACACCGGGGAGCTGTTTTTT
CATQWDLNTGELFF
>-|TRBV7-2|-|TRBJ2-5
TGTGCCAGCAGCTTGAACATTCAAGAGACCCAGTACTTC
CASSLNIQETQYF
>-|TRBV6-6|TRBD2|TRBJ2-7
TGTGCCAGCAGGGGCGGGACTAGCGGATACACCTACGAGCAGTACTTC
CASRGGTSGYTYEQYF
>-|TRBV2|-|TRBJ1-5
TGTGCCAGCCAGAAGGCAGGCAGGGACACTCAGCCCCAGCATTTT
CASQKAGRDTQPQHF
>-|TRBV7-9|-|TRBJ1-5
TGTGCCAGCAGCTTAGTTTTAGGGGATCAGCCCCAGCATTTT
CASSLVLGDQPQHF
>-|TRBV19|TRBD1|TRBJ1-5
TGTGCCAGCGCGGGACAGATTAGCAATCAGCCCCAGCATTTT
CASAGQISNQPQHF
>-|TRBV19|-|TRBJ2-2
TGTGCCACCAGAGAATACAGGGCCGGGGAGCTGTTTTTT
CATREYRAGELFF
>-|TRBV25-1|-|TRBJ2-7
TGTGCCAGCAGCTCGACAGTGGACAACGAGCAGTACTTC
CASSSTVDNEQYF
>-|TRBV7-2|-|TRBJ2-3
TGTGCCACCAAGTTAGCGACTAGCACAGATACGCAGTATTTT
CATKLATSTDTQYF
>-|TRBV28|TRBD1|TRBJ2-1
TGTGCCAGCAGACGACAGGGGGACGAGCAGTTCTTC
CASRRQGDEQFF
>-|TRBV4-3|TRBD2|TRBJ2-4
TGCGCCAGCAGCCCCAAACGCGGGGGCATTCAGTACTTC
CASSPKRGGIQYF
>-|TRBV18|-|TRBJ2-7
TGTGCCAGCTCACCTAGGACAGCCAGAGACTACGAGCAGTACTTC
CASSPRTARDYEQYF
>once|TRBV4-3|-|TRBJ1-1
TGCGCCAGCAGCCAAGATATGGGGCGGAGTGGGGACACTGAAGCTTTCTTT
CASSQDMGRSGDTEAFF
>few|TRBV4-3|TRBD1|TRBJ2-3
TGCGCCAGCAGAAGTCCGACAGGGGAGTGTGCAGATACGCAGTATTTT
CASRSPTGECADTQYF
>-|TRBV6-5|-|TRBJ1-3
TGTGCCAGCAGCCCCTTACGGGGGAGAGGAAACACCATATATTTT
CASSPLRGRGNTIYF
>-|TRBV5-1|TRBD2|TRBJ2-7
TGCGCCAGCACCCCGACTAGCGTGTCCTACGAGCAGTACTTC
CASTPTSVSYEQYF
>few|TRBV10-3|-|TRBJ2-7
TGTGCCATCAGTGAGTCAGGGGGGGATAGCAGCTACGAGCAGTACTTC
CAISESGGDSSYEQYF
>-|TRBV2|TRBD2|TRBJ2-1
TGTGCCAGCAGTTCGGGACTAGCGGGTCCACTTAGGAAAGATGAGCAGTTCTTC
CASSSGLAGPLRKDEQFF
>-|TRBV12-5|TRBD2|TRBJ2-1
TGTGCTAGTGGTTCCGTCCCCGGAACGGGAGGATCGGTGAGGCAGTTCTTC
CASGSVPGTGGSVRQFF
>few|TRBV25-1|TRBD1|TRBJ2-7
TGTGCCAGCAGTGAAAGGGACAGCCATACCTACGAGCAGTACTTC
CASSERDSHTYEQYF
>-|TRBV14|TRBD2|TRBJ2-7
TGTGCCAGCAGCCCAACGCTGGGAGGGCAGTCGTTTCCATACTACGAGCAGTACTTC
CASSPTLGGQSFPYYEQYF
>-|TRBV30|-|TRBJ2-2
TGTGCCTGGGACCGTTTACCGTGGACAACGAACACCGGGGAGCTGTTTTTT
CAWDRLPWTTNTGELFF
>-|TRBV11-3|-|TRBJ2-1
TGTGCCAGCAGCTTAGGCGGGGCGAGCTCCTACAATGAGCAGTTCTTC
CASSLGGASSYNEQFF
>-|TRBV9|-|TRBJ1-2
TGTGCCAGCAGCCTACACCTGACAGCAACAGTCTATGGCTACACCTTC
CASSLHLTATVYGYTF
>-|TRBV19|-|TRBJ1-2
TGTGCCAGTAGTATAGTCACAGCTAACTATGGCTACACCTTC
CASSIVTANYGYTF
>-|TRBV6-1|-|TRBJ2-1
TGTGCCAGCAGTGCCACGGGAGTTCGAAATGAGCAGTTCTTC
CASSATGVRNEQFF
>-|TRBV28|TRBD2|TRBJ2-1
TGTGCCAGCAGTTTAGGGACAGGGACTAGCGGGAGGCTAGGCAATGAGCAGTTCTTC
CASSLGTGTSGRLGNEQFF
>-|TRBV7-9|-|TRBJ1-1
TGTGCCAGCAGCGATCGGGGGGCATTCACTGAAGCTTTCTTT
CASSDRGAFTEAFF
>-|TRBV28|-|TRBJ2-7
TGTGCCAGCAGTTATCCCGGCGGCGGCTACGAGCAGTACTTC
CASSYPGGGYEQYF
>-|TRBV9|-|TRBJ1-3
TGTGCCAGCAGCGTAAGCGATGGAAACACCATATATTTT
CASSVSDGNTIYF
>-|TRBV6-6|TRBD2|TRBJ2-1
TGTGCCAGCGGGGGACTAGCGGGAGGCAATGAGCAGTTCTTC
CASGGLAGGNEQFF
>-|TRBV9|TRBD1|TRBJ1-2
TGTGCCAGCAGCGTAAGGGGGGACAGCTATGGCTACACCTTC
CASSVRGDSYGYTF
>-|TRBV29-1|TRBD2|TRBJ2-1
TGCAGCGTGGCCCTTAGCGGGGGGCCGGATGAGCAGTTCTTC
CSVALSGGPDEQFF
>-|TRBV7-2|-|TRBJ1-5
TGTGCCAGCAGCTTCTCAGGTAGGGGTGCGCCCCAGCATTTT
CASSFSGRGAPQHF
>few|TRBV6-6|-|TRBJ1-2
TGTGCCAGCACCTTACGGGACACACTTTTCTATGGCTACACCTTC
CASTLRDTLFYGYTF
>-|TRBV7-9|-|TRBJ2-3
TGTGCCAGCAGCCCAGGGGGGACTGCCACAGATACGCAGTATTTT
CASSPGGTATDTQYF
>-|TRBV5-6|-|TRBJ1-3
TGTGCCAGCAGCTTCGTTACGGGGGCTGGAAACACCATATATTTT
CASSFVTGAGNTIYF